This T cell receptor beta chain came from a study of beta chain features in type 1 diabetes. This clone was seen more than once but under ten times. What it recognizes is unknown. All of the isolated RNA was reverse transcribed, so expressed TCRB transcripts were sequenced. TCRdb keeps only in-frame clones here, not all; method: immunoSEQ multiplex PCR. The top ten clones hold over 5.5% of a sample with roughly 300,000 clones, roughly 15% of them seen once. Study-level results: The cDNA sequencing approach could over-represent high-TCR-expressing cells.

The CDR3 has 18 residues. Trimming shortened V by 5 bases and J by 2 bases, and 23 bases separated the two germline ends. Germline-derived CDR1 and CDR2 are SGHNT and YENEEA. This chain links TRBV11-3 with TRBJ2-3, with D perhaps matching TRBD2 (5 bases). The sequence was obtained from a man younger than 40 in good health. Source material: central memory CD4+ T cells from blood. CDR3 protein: CASSVGLRYGDNTDTQYF. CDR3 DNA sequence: TGTGCCAGCAGCGTAGGTCTCCGCTACGGGGATAACACAGATACGCAGTATTTT.